The rows below give T cell receptor beta chains drawn from one sample of a study of brain metastases from non-small cell lung cancer. Produced via immunoSEQ multiplex PCR; TCRdb's table is partial and in-frame only. The sample consists of 400 or so clones, roughly 92% of them appearing once. Sequencing used primary lung tumor tissue. All receptors come from a donor at least 40 years old with non-small cell lung cancer. Each CDR3 is given with its conserved first and last residue. The D gene is left open where the match is weak. Clone size appears in some rows only: once, few, many, or a class for an expanded clone.

- | 15 | TRBJ1-3 | TRBD1 | TRBV5-6 | CASSYPGGSGNTIYF | TGTGCCAGCAGTTATCCAGGGGGCTCTGGAAACACCATATATTTT
- | 13 | TRBJ1-1 | - | TRBV28 | CASSPLRETEAFF | TGTGCCAGCAGCCCTCTCAGGGAGACTGAAGCTTTCTTT
- | 14 | TRBJ2-1 | TRBD2 | TRBV27 | CASSLGLAGDEQFF | TGTGCCAGCAGTTTGGGACTAGCGGGAGATGAGCAGTTCTTC
- | 12 | TRBJ2-1 | - | TRBV7-3 | CASSLAAGMQFF | TGTGCCAGCAGCTTAGCCGCGGGAATGCAGTTCTTC
- | 14 | TRBJ2-5 | - | TRBV28 | CASTTPGYGETQYF | TGTGCCAGCACCACCCCGGGCTACGGGGAGACCCAGTACTTC
- | 12 | TRBJ1-3 | - | TRBV7-9 | CASSLIRNTIYF | TGTGCCAGCAGCTTAATAAGGAACACCATATATTTT
once | 13 | TRBJ2-3 | - | TRBV25-1 | CASSELYTDTQYF | TGTGCCAGCAGTGAACTCTACACAGATACGCAGTATTTT
- | 15 | TRBJ2-7 | TRBD2 | TRBV10-2 | CASKGLAGSSYEQYF | TGCGCCTCAAAGGGGCTAGCGGGAAGCTCCTACGAGCAGTACTTC
- | 14 | TRBJ2-7 | TRBD2 | TRBV5-5 | CASSSGLAGGEQYF | TGTGCCAGCAGCTCGGGACTAGCGGGAGGCGAGCAGTACTTC
- | 16 | TRBJ2-3 | TRBD1 | TRBV19 | CASSTSGTGRTDTQYF | TGTGCCAGTAGTACATCCGGGACAGGGAGGACAGATACGCAGTATTTT
- | 17 | TRBJ1-4 | - | TRBV19 | CASSKEAAGGRTEKLFF | TGTGCCAGTAGTAAGGAGGCCGCTGGGGGGCGCACTGAAAAACTGTTTTTT
once | 16 | TRBJ2-3 | - | TRBV5-1 | CASSLFPGDSGDTQYF | TGCGCCAGTAGTCTCTTCCCGGGTGATAGTGGGGATACGCAGTATTTT
- | 14 | TRBJ2-7 | - | TRBV7-2 | CASSLVPVSYEQYF | TGTGCCAGCAGCTTAGTACCCGTCTCCTACGAGCAGTACTTC
- | 13 | TRBJ1-6 | - | TRBV10-1 | CASSETGRTPLHF | TGCGCCAGCAGTGAAACAGGAAGAACACCCCTCCACTTT
few | 13 | TRBJ2-7 | - | TRBV5-5 | CASSFGSSYEQYF | TGTGCCAGCAGCTTCGGGAGCTCCTACGAGCAGTACTTC
- | 15 | TRBJ2-3 | - | TRBV7-2 | CASSSRSADRDTQYF | TGTGCCAGCAGCTCAAGATCGGCCGACCGGGATACGCAGTATTTT
- | 12 | TRBJ1-3 | - | TRBV3-1/TRBV3-2 | CASSQERNTIYF | TGTGCCAGCAGCCAAGAAAGAAACACCATATATTTT
- | 18 | TRBJ2-2 | TRBD1 | TRBV2 | CASSDALDRVENTGELFF | TGTGCCAGCAGTGATGCCTTGGACAGGGTGGAGAACACCGGGGAGCTGTTTTTT
- | 15 | TRBJ1-2 | - | TRBV5-6 | CASSRIQTTGLGYTF | TGTGCCAGCAGCCGGATACAGACCACGGGTCTTGGCTACACCTTC
- | 12 | TRBJ2-7 | TRBD2 | TRBV19 | CASKTSGNEQYF | TGTGCCAGTAAAACTAGCGGGAACGAGCAGTACTTC
- | 15 | TRBJ1-1 | - | TRBV6-1 | CASSDPGAPNTEAFF | TGTGCCAGCAGTGACCCGGGGGCCCCGAACACTGAAGCTTTCTTT
once | 14 | TRBJ2-7 | - | TRBV21-1 | CASRTTSTSYEQYF | TGTGCCAGCAGAACGACATCAACCTCCTACGAGCAGTACTTC